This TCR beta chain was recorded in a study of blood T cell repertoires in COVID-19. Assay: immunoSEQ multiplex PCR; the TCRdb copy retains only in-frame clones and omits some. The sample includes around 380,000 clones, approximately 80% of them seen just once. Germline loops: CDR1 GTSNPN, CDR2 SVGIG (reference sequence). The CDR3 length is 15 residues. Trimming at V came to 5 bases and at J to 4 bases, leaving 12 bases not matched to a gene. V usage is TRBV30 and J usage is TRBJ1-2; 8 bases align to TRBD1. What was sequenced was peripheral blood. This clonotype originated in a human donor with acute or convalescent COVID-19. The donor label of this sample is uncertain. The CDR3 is CAWAGTGGPGYGYTF. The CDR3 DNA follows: TGTGCCTGGGCCGGGACAGGCGGACCTGGCTATGGCTACACCTTC. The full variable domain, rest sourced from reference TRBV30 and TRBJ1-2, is SQTIHQWPATLVQPVGSPLSLECTVEGTSNPNLYWYRQAAGRGLQLLFYSVGIGQISSEVPQNLSASRPQDRQFILSSKKLLLSDSGFYLCAWAGTGGPGYGYTFGSGTRLTVV.